The 5 T cell receptor beta chains listed next were all sequenced from one sample in a study of blood T cell repertoires in COVID-19. Measured with immunoSEQ multiplex PCR; TCRdb has only the in-frame clones, and not every one. This table has fewer than 200,000 clones, under 90% appearing once. Source material: peripheral blood. These receptors were collected from a man aged 55 to 69 with acute or convalescent COVID-19.

V and J are TRBV24-1 and TRBJ2-5; possible D gene TRBD2, 5 bases. From germline, CDR1 is KGHDR and CDR2 SFDVKD. V was trimmed by 4 bases and J by 7 bases, leaving 9 bases between them. The CDR3 has 12 amino acids. CDR3 nucleotides: TGTGCCACCAGTGAAAACGAGGGGACCCAGTACTTC. Protein: CATSENEGTQYF.

This sequence joins TRBV5-1 and TRBJ2-7; 8 positions match TRBD2. With V trimmed by 0 bases and J by 7 bases, 6 bases remained unmatched. The germline gives CDR1 SGHRS, CDR2 YFSETQ. The CDR3 is 14 amino acids. CDR3 in DNA: TGCGCCAGCAGCTTGGATGGCGGGAGGCGGGAGCAGTACTTC. This codes for CASSLDGGRREQYF.

The chain carries TRBV7-9 and TRBJ1-6; D gene ambiguous. Germline V gene sequence: CDR1 SEHNR, CDR2 FQNEAQ (reference sequence). V was cut by 1 base and J by 5 bases, with 9 bases left in between. The CDR3 runs to 15 residues. In DNA form, the CDR3 reads TGTGCCAGCAGCTTAGAAGCGGCAGATAATTCACCCCTCCACTTT. Protein: CASSLEAADNSPLHF. The entire variable domain, with the rest obtained from reference TRBV7-9 and TRBJ1-6, is as follows: DTGVSQNPRHKITKRGQNVTFRCDPISEHNRLYWYRQTLGQGPEFLTYFQNEAQLEKSRLLSDRFSAERPKGSFSTLEIQRTEQGDSAMYLCASSLEAADNSPLHFGNGTRLTVT.

The chain recombines TRBV5-1 with TRBJ1-6; possible D gene TRBD1, 6 bases. CDR1 is SGHRS and CDR2 is YFSETQ in the germline V gene. Trimming removed 1 base from V and 5 bases from J, with 16 bases in between. This CDR3 comprises 17 residues. CDR3 region: CASSLNAGGADNSPLHF. The CDR3 bases are TGCGCCAGCAGCTTGAATGCGGGGGGCGCCGATAATTCACCCCTCCACTTT.

The chain couples TRBV4-2 to TRBJ2-3, with TRBD2 identical over 11 bases. The CDR3 consists of 17 residues. The V gene end was trimmed by 2 bases and the J gene end by 6 bases; junction bases not matched to a gene: 10. CDR1 is LGHNA, CDR2 YNFKEQ, per germline. CDR3 residues: CASSQLSTSGKGDTQYF. The CDR3, as DNA: TGTGCCAGCAGCCAACTTTCGACTAGCGGGAAAGGGGATACGCAGTATTTT.